One and the same sample provided the 2 T cell receptor beta chains below, sequenced in a study of response to subunit inactivated influenza vaccine. TCRdb reanalysed the RT-PCR reads using MiXCR and keeps one entry per CDR3 protein. Among over 750,000 distinct CDR3 sequences listed, roughly 20% were seen once. The sequencing used PBMCs from blood, collected less than 6 days after vaccination. The origin of the receptors is a middle-aged man who received an inactivated influenza vaccine.

This clonotype was counted only a few times. The CDR3 DNA reads as TGCGCCAGCACCCCTAGCTCGGGAGGGACAGATACGCAGTATTTT. Translation gives CASTPSSGGTDTQYF. The rearrangement links TRBV4-3 to TRBJ2-3; TRBD2 matches at 8 bases. Per the germline V gene, CDR1 is LGHNA and CDR2 is YSLEER. V lost 7 bases, J lost 3 bases, and 9 bases stayed unmatched. CDR3 length equals 15 residues.

Many counts were recorded for this clonotype. The chain couples TRBV28 to TRBJ2-5; D not certain. V was cut by 3 bases and J by 2 bases, with 10 bases left in between. Germline assignment: CDR1 MDHEN and CDR2 SYDVKM. The CDR3 is 14 amino acids. The CDR3 DNA sequence: TGTGCCAGCAGTTTTGTAGGGCAACAAGAGACCCAGTACTTC. Translation: CASSFVGQQETQYF. Full variable domain (outside the CDR3, taken from reference TRBV28 and TRBJ2-5): DVKVTQSSRYLVKRTGEKVFLECVQDMDHENMFWYRQDPGLGLRLIYFSYDVKMKEKGDIPEGYSVSREKKERFSLILESASTNQTSMYLCASSFVGQQETQYFGPGTRLLVL.